This T cell receptor (beta chain) stems from a study of T cells in localized non-small cell lung cancer. Study-wide results and limits: Among the tissues sampled, uninvolved adjacent lung had the highest T cell clonality, above tumor. The study sequenced only one region of the tumor. As a result, intratumor heterogeneity could not be excluded and remains possible.

This CDR3 has 12 residues. Germline V CDR1 and CDR2: SGHDT, YYEEEE. The assay was immunoSEQ multiplex PCR, and TCRdb's table has in-frame clones only and misses some. The sample includes under 70,000 clones, around 86% of them seen just once. Note on this clone: Its target is not known. A junction end diverges from the germline sequence, so it may reflect a read error.

J is TRBJ2-7 and V is TRBV5-6; 9 bases are a match to TRBD1. Sequenced material: peripheral blood, taken before any cancer treatment. This receptor was identified in a woman between 40 and 69 years old with stage I lung adenocarcinoma. DNA for the CDR3: TGTGCCAGCAGCCCCGGGACAGGGAACTTTGACTTC. It encodes CASSPGTGNFDF.